Each of the 30 T cell receptor beta chains below was sequenced from the same sample in a study of low-dose radiotherapy and immunotherapy resistance in tumors. First-strand cDNA relied on TRAV- and TRBV-specific primers spanning alpha and beta chains. TCRs underwent roughly 20 PCR cycles of amplification with a constant-region primer and V-primer adapter. TCRdb re-derived calls from the reads in MiXCR, one entry per CDR3 protein. The table shows 30,000 or so distinct CDR3 sequences, with 49% occurring only once. Time point noted: after trial treatment. The treatment: LDRT plus nivolumab, ipilimumab, low-dose cyclophosphamide and aspirin (RACIN trial). Sequencing used PBMCs, obtained after low-dose radiotherapy plus immunotherapy. The source is a male donor with gallbladder cancer.

This chain connects TRBV19 to TRBJ1-2; D gene uncertain. V lost 9 bases and J 7 bases, leaving 6 bases between the germline ends. Germline V gene lookup returns CDR1 LNHDA and CDR2 SQIVND (reference sequence). This CDR3 has 9 residues. The CDR3 nucleotides read TGTGCCAGCTTGAGTGGCTACACCTTC. This gives the protein CASLSGYTF.

The chain has TRBV6-8 and TRBJ2-7; tentatively, D is TRBD2 (7 bases). Trimming took 6 bases from V and 3 from J, leaving 18 bases between them. Germline loops: CDR1 MNHGY, CDR2 SAAAGT. The CDR3 consists of 15 residues. CDR3 sequence: CASRSDGGRVYEQYF. As DNA, the CDR3 is TGTGCCAGCAGATCCGACGGGGGGCGCGTCTACGAGCAGTACTTC.

Concerning this clonotype: An end of the junction does not agree with germline; a read error may underlie this. This chain connects TRBV24-1 to TRBJ1-2, with TRBD1 identical over 9 bases. Germline lookup yields CDR1 KGHDR and CDR2 SFDVKD. This CDR3 has 14 amino acids. The CDR3 DNA reads TGTGCCAGCAGTTACGACGGGACAGGGAATGGCTACACCTTC. Amino acids: CASSYDGTGNGYTF.

This clonotype was observed many times. The chain uses TRBV7-2 and TRBJ2-7; tentative D call: TRBD2 (5 bases). Trimming removed 5 bases at V and 7 bases at J, with 18 bases between. The CDR3 covers 14 residues. The germline V gene has CDR1 SGHTA and CDR2 FQGNSA. For the CDR3, the DNA is TGTGCCAGCAGCCCCGGGATCCGAAATCGGGAGCAGTACTTC. As protein: CASSPGIRNREQYF.

Turning to this clonotype: A read error is likely here: a far larger clone is one base away. The chain joins TRBV9 to TRBJ1-2; D remains ambiguous. Germline V lookup: CDR1 SGDLS, CDR2 YYNGEE. This CDR3 has 13 amino acids. CDR3: CACSSQAHYGYTF. The CDR3 DNA reads TGTGCCTGCAGCTCCCAGGCCCACTATGGCTACACCTTC.

The sample holds many counts of this clonotype. V gene TRBV6-2 or TRBV6-3 combines with J gene TRBJ2-7; D call uncertain. The CDR3 has 14 residues. The germline V gene has CDR1 MNHEY and CDR2 SVGEGT. Between the trimmed V and J ends, which lost 0 bases and 2 bases, there was a span of 8 bases. CDR3: CASSYSPVTYEQYF. CDR3 coding DNA: TGTGCCAGCAGTTACTCCCCGGTTACCTACGAGCAGTACTTC.

Judged by abundance, this clonotype is medium-sized (0.01 to 0.1%). This chain links TRBV15 with TRBJ1-5, with D possibly matching TRBD1 (6 bases). Germline CDR1 and CDR2: LNHNV and YYDKDF (reference sequence). The CDR3 loop spans 16 amino acids. Trimming left V 0 bases short and J 3 bases short, with 12 bases between. In nucleotides, the CDR3 is TGTGCCACCAGCAGAGATCGGGGGGGCGTCAATCAGCCCCAGCATTTT. Translation gives CATSRDRGGVNQPQHF.

Of note for this clonotype: One end of the junction varies from germline; a read error may be responsible. V usage is TRBV5-1 and J usage is TRBJ2-2; 7 nucleotides agree with TRBD2. The length of the CDR3 is 21 residues. Germline V CDR1 and CDR2: SGHRS, YFSETQ. The CDR3 loop reads CASSSRIRGAAGLANTGELFF. The CDR3 DNA reads TGTGCCAGCAGCTCCCGCATTAGAGGTGCAGCGGGACTTGCGAACACCGGGGAGCTGTTTTTT.

This clonotype is medium-sized in the sample. The junction and the germline gene differ at one end; a read error may be behind it. The V and J genes are TRBV9 and TRBJ2-7, with D perhaps matching TRBD2 (5 bases). Germline CDR1 reads SGDLS; CDR2 reads YYNGEE. This CDR3 contains 14 residues. The CDR3 nucleotides are TGTGCCAGCACCGTCGGCGGGCAGCCCGTCGGTTTGAACTTC. It translates to CASTVGGQPVGLNF.

V is TRBV28 and J is TRBJ2-4; the D gene is possibly TRBD1 (5 bases). Trimming took 6 bases from V and 6 from J, leaving 15 bases between them. This CDR3 has 14 residues. CDR1 and CDR2 (germline): MDHEN, SYDVKM. CDR3 DNA: TGTGCCAGCAGCCAATCGCTTCAGGGAAACATTCAGTACTTC. Translated, it gives CASSQSLQGNIQYF.

J is TRBJ2-7 and V is TRBV6-2 or TRBV6-3; 10 bases fit TRBD2. Germline CDR1 reads MNHEY; CDR2 reads SVGEGT. The V segment lost 6 bases and the J segment 4 bases; nucleotides outside the gene matches: 6. The CDR3 is 14 amino acids. The CDR3 reads CASRLAGGSYEQYF. The DNA of the CDR3 is TGTGCCAGCAGATTAGCGGGAGGCTCTTACGAGCAGTACTTC.

The CDR3 spells CALESGTGGTDTQYF. The DNA for the CDR3 is TGTGCCTTGGAAAGCGGGACAGGGGGAACAGATACGCAGTATTTT. This sequence joins TRBV30 and TRBJ2-3; 11 bases are shared with TRBD1. The CDR3 extends over 15 amino acids. Trimming took 7 bases from V and 3 from J; bases not matched to a gene: 9. Germline CDR1 reads GTSNPN; CDR2 reads SVGIG (reference sequence).

This clonotype showed up just a few times. A far larger clone differs by one base, so this is likely a read error. V and J are TRBV28 and TRBJ2-1, with D perhaps matching TRBD1 (5 bases). The CDR3 extends over 13 amino acids. Germline CDR1 reads MDHEN; CDR2 reads SYDVKM. The V end lost 3 bases, the J end lost 10 bases, and 13 bases lay between the germline ends. Here the CDR3 reads CASSFPGPYEQFF. The CDR3 DNA reads as TGTGCCAGCAGTTTTCCAGGGCCCTACGAGCAGTTCTTC.

With respect to this clonotype: A single base is all that separates this from a far larger clone, so a read error is likely. The chain uses TRBV7-2 and TRBJ2-1; TRBD1 might be the D (7 bases). This CDR3 spans 16 amino acids. V was shortened by 1 base and J by 10 bases, with 20 bases between the two germline ends. Per the germline V gene, CDR1 is SGHTA and CDR2 is FQGNSA. For the CDR3, the DNA is TGTGCCAGCAGCTTAGTCGGGCAGGGGGGCTGGGGGGAGCAGTTCTTC. Its translation is CASSLVGQGGWGEQFF.

This chain's CDR3 is CASSVWAGGKETQYF. Written as DNA, the CDR3 is TGTGCCAGCAGTGTCTGGGCGGGGGGGAAAGAGACCCAGTACTTC. This chain connects TRBV6-2 or TRBV6-3 to TRBJ2-5, with 9 bases matching TRBD2. CDR3 size: 15 residues. Germline CDR1 and CDR2: MNHEY and SVGEGT. V dropped 5 bases and J dropped 3; count of bases not matched to a gene: 7.

This clonotype appeared many times. The chain combines TRBV4-2 with TRBJ1-1; no clear D gene. Per germline, CDR1 LGHNA and CDR2 YNFKEQ. The length of the CDR3 is 14 residues. V gave up 1 base and J gave up 4 bases, with 10 bases separating them. The CDR3, as DNA: TGTGCCAGCAGCCAAGCGTCACTAACCACTGAAGCTTTCTTT. Amino acid sequence: CASSQASLTTEAFF.

J is TRBJ1-6 and V is TRBV28; D is undetermined. Per germline, CDR1 MDHEN and CDR2 SYDVKM. The CDR3 extends over 14 amino acids. Trimming cost V 3 bases and J 5 bases, with 8 bases left between them. CDR3 region: CASSFTADNSPLHF. CDR3 nucleotides: TGTGCCAGCAGTTTCACAGCGGATAATTCACCCCTCCACTTT.

Concerning this clonotype: This likely stems from a read error, as it lies one base from a far larger clone. The chain is built from TRBV24-1 and TRBJ1-1; 7 positions match TRBD1. The CDR3 has 17 residues. The germline gives CDR1 KGHDR, CDR2 SFDVKD. In DNA, the CDR3 is TGTGTCAGCAGTTTAACCGGCACAGGGGCCGAGAACACTGAAGCTTTCTTT. Translating it yields CVSSLTGTGAENTEAFF.

The sample holds a few counts of this clonotype. A far larger clone is one base from this, pointing to a likely read error. This rearrangement joins TRBV5-1 to TRBJ2-1, with D possibly matching TRBD2 (6 bases). This CDR3 contains 16 residues. The V and J ends lost 4 bases and 10 bases respectively, with 24 bases between them. Germline assignment: CDR1 SGHRS and CDR2 YFSETQ. This CDR3 is CASSTEAGTSSYEQFF. CDR3 nucleotide sequence: TGCGCCAGCAGCACCGAGGCGGGAACCAGCTCCTACGAGCAGTTCTTC.

There are many counts of this clonotype. The CDR3 DNA reads TGCGCCAGCAGCCCTGGAGGGGACAGGGTGGTCATTGGCTACACCTTC. It is translated as CASSPGGDRVVIGYTF. The rearrangement links TRBV5-1 to TRBJ1-2; TRBD1 aligns across 9 bases. CDR1 and CDR2 (germline): SGHRS, YFSETQ. This CDR3 has 16 amino acids. With V trimmed by 4 bases and J by 7 bases, 14 bases remained unmatched.

For this clonotype: This is likely an artifact of a read error, given a far larger clone one base away. The gene calls are TRBV3-1 and TRBJ2-7; the match to TRBD2 covers 8 bases. Gene TRBJ2-5 matches the end of the DNA better, so the J call may be wrong. This CDR3 contains 16 residues. The germline gives CDR1 LGHDT, CDR2 YNNKEL (reference sequence). DNA of the CDR3: TGTGCCAGCAGCCATGGATGGCGGGAGGACCAAGAGACCCAGTACTTC. Translated, it gives CASSHGWREDQETQYF.

CDR3 protein: CASSFALAHNEQFF. The CDR3 DNA reads TGTGCCAGCAGCTTCGCCCTGGCACACAATGAGCAGTTCTTC. The chain recombines TRBV7-2 with TRBJ2-1; no clear D. The germline gives CDR1 SGHTA, CDR2 FQGNSA. Deletions cut 3 bases from V and 5 bases from J, with 11 bases between. The CDR3 is 14 amino acids.

This clonotype showed up just a few times. The chain joins TRBV5-1 to TRBJ1-5, with D possibly being TRBD1 (5 bases). V was shortened by 2 bases and J by 7 bases, with 16 bases between the two germline ends. Germline values: CDR1 SGHRS, CDR2 YFSETQ. This CDR3 is 15 amino acids long. The CDR3 region has the DNA TGCGCCAGCAGCTTAGAGGGGAGGGTTGAACAGCCCCAGCATTTT. Amino acids: CASSLEGRVEQPQHF. Drawing the rest from reference TRBV5-1 and TRBJ1-5, the complete variable domain is KAGVTQTPRYLIKTRGQQVTLSCSPISGHRSVSWYQQTPGQGLQFLFEYFSETQRNKGNFPGRFSGRQFSNSRSEMNVSTLELGDSALYLCASSLEGRVEQPQHFGDGTRLSIL.

This clonotype was seen at least ten times. The rearrangement uses TRBV29-1 and TRBJ2-7, with 7 bases that match TRBD2. This CDR3 is 12 amino acids long. V lost 6 bases and J lost 7; bases outside the gene matches: 9. The germline gives CDR1 SQVTM, CDR2 ANQGSEA. CDR3 bases: TGCAGCGTAGCGGACACAGCGGGGGAGCAGTACTTC. Translation gives CSVADTAGEQYF.

The rearrangement links TRBV28 to TRBJ2-2, with unresolved D. V gave up 4 bases and J gave up 5 bases, with 11 bases separating them. The CDR3 totals 14 residues. Germline V gene lookup returns CDR1 MDHEN and CDR2 SYDVKM. The CDR3 loop reads CASSSPLETGELFF. The CDR3 DNA reads as TGTGCCAGCAGTTCCCCACTTGAAACCGGGGAGCTGTTTTTT.

On this clonotype itself: With only one base between it and a far larger clone, this is likely a read error. This chain joins TRBV6-6 and TRBJ1-2; D remains unclear. Germline V gives CDR1 MNHNY, CDR2 SVGAGI (reference sequence). The CDR3 consists of 17 residues. With 7 bases removed from V and 8 bases from J, the gap between germline ends came to 29 bases. CDR3 sequence: CASTPRGGGAPLSGYTF. In DNA, the CDR3 is TGTGCCAGCACCCCCCGGGGTGGAGGCGCCCCGCTTTCGGGCTACACCTTC.

Only a few counts were recorded for this clonotype. This sequence joins TRBV28 and TRBJ2-1; D gene ambiguous. This CDR3 region has 14 residues. Trimming shortened V by 7 bases and J by 5 bases, and 15 bases separated the two germline ends. Per the germline V gene, CDR1 is MDHEN and CDR2 is SYDVKM. CDR3: CASTVGLLNNEQFF. DNA of the CDR3: TGTGCCAGCACAGTCGGCTTATTGAACAATGAGCAGTTCTTC.

The chain carries TRBV25-1 and TRBJ2-7; D might be TRBD2 (5 bases). Germline CDR1 reads MGHDK; CDR2 reads SYGVNS. The CDR3 length is 13 residues. The V end was cut by 3 bases, the J end by 5 bases, with 11 bases between. CDR3 bases: TGTGCCAGCAGTGATATTCGGGAAGACGAGCAGTACTTC. This codes for CASSDIREDEQYF.

This clonotype is medium-sized in the sample. CDR3 protein: CASSLAPGGKANYEQYF. The CDR3 coding sequence is TGTGCCAGCAGCTTGGCCCCGGGAGGGAAGGCCAACTACGAGCAGTACTTC. The chain carries TRBV5-4 and TRBJ2-7, with 8 bases identical to TRBD2. Germline CDR1 SGHNT, CDR2 YYREEE (reference sequence). The CDR3 consists of 17 residues. J gave up 3 bases and V 0 bases, and 11 bases lay outside the gene matches.

The genes are TRBV7-9 and TRBJ2-7, with D possibly being TRBD1 (5 bases). Trimming cost V 1 base and J 2 bases, with 15 bases left between them. Germline V gene lookup returns CDR1 SEHNR and CDR2 FQNEAQ (reference sequence). This CDR3 has 16 residues. In nucleotides, the CDR3 is TGTGCCAGCAGCTTAGTTGGGGCCGTACCCACCTACGAGCAGTACTTC. Amino acid sequence: CASSLVGAVPTYEQYF.